This is a list of T cell receptor beta chains from one sample in a study of cytomegalovirus exposure and HLA in healthy donors. Produced via immunoSEQ multiplex PCR; TCRdb's table is partial and in-frame only. The sample consists of some 64,000 clones, 90% to 97% of them appearing once. The sequencing input was PBMCs. The receptors were sampled from a woman between 18 and 29 years old in good health and CMV-seronegative. CDR3s include the opening cysteine and the closing phenylalanine or tryptophan. The D gene is left open where the match is weak. Size values are once, few and many counts, or a class for expanded clones, and some rows have none.

V	size	D	J	DNA	CDR3
TRBV7-6	once	-	TRBJ1-3	TGTGGCAGCAGCTCTGGGCTGCGAAGCTCTGGAAACACCATATATTTT	CGSSSGLRSSGNTIYF
TRBV7-9	-	TRBD1	TRBJ1-2	TGTGCCAGCAGCTTAGTTAGAGGCGAGGGGGCGCGGACCTTC	CASSLVRGEGARTF
TRBV27	-	TRBD2	TRBJ2-1	TGTGCCAGCAGCCCGGGACTAGCGGGAGGGGTGAGCTCCTACAATGAGCAGTTCTTC	CASSPGLAGGVSSYNEQFF
TRBV9	once	TRBD1	TRBJ2-4	TGTGCCAGCAGCCCCGGGACAGGGGGAACCTTTTGGTACTTC	CASSPGTGGTFWYF
TRBV27	-	TRBD1	TRBJ2-3	TGTGCCAGCAGTTCAACGGACAGGGCGTGGGCAGATACGCAGTATTTT	CASSSTDRAWADTQYF
TRBV10-3	-	TRBD1	TRBJ1-2	TGTGCCATCAGCGACTCAACAGGGGGCGGGCGGGTCACCTTC	CAISDSTGGGRVTF
TRBV12-1	-	-	TRBJ2-2	TGTGCCAGCAGCTTTGTTCTAGCGTGTACCGGGGAGCTGTTTTTT	CASSFVLACTGELFF
TRBV9	-	-	TRBJ1-1	TGTGCCAGCAGCAGCCTACCCCCGACTCCCGGGGCTTTCTTT	CASSSLPPTPGAFF
TRBV7-9	-	TRBD2	TRBJ2-5	TGTGCCAGCAGCACCGACAGGGGCGGGCTAGCGGGAGCGAGGGAGACCCAGTACTTC	CASSTDRGGLAGARETQYF
TRBV14	-	TRBD2	TRBJ2-2	TGTGCCAGCACCCCAGCGGGGTCGAACACCGGGGAGCTGTTTTTT	CASTPAGSNTGELFF
TRBV18	-	TRBD1	TRBJ2-7	TGTGCCAGCTCACCGGCCCAGCAGGGGGTAGGCCACGAGCAGTACTTC	CASSPAQQGVGHEQYF
TRBV7-9	-	-	TRBJ1-3	TGTGCCAGCAGCCCATACGGGGGGTCTGGAAACACCATATATTTT	CASSPYGGSGNTIYF
TRBV11-2	-	-	TRBJ1-1	TGTGCCAGCAGCTTAGGTGTTCGGGTAGCTGAAGCTTTCTTT	CASSLGVRVAEAFF
TRBV28	-	TRBD2	TRBJ2-1	TGTGCCAGCAGTTTTTCGGAAATTCGGGGGAGGCGGGGGAATGAGCAGTTCTTC	CASSFSEIRGRRGNEQFF
TRBV28	once	-	TRBJ1-5	TGTGCCAGCAGTTTAGCGGCGTATAGCAATCAGCCCCAGCATTTT	CASSLAAYSNQPQHF
TRBV4-2	-	-	TRBJ2-2	TGTGCCAGCAGCCAAGATTGGGGGCACGGGGAGCTGTTTTTT	CASSQDWGHGELFF
TRBV7-3	-	TRBD2	TRBJ2-1	TGTGCCAGCAGCTTAGGAGGGGGACTAGCGGGAGGTGAGCAGTTCTTC	CASSLGGGLAGGEQFF
TRBV11-2	once	TRBD2	TRBJ2-1	TGTGCCAGCAGCTTATTTGGGAGGACTAGCGGGGCCAGAAATGAGCAGTTCTTC	CASSLFGRTSGARNEQFF
TRBV6-4	-	TRBD1	TRBJ1-5	TGTGCCAGCAGAACAGGGGGAGGGGGCAATCAGCCCCAGCATTTT	CASRTGGGGNQPQHF
TRBV10-3	-	TRBD2	TRBJ2-7	TGTGCCATCAGGGAGGCCCGGGGGGGGAAGAGGAACGAGCAGTACTTC	CAIREARGGKRNEQYF
TRBV7-2	once	TRBD2	TRBJ2-7	TGTGCCAGCAGCCCGGGGACTAGCGGGGGACGTCAGTACTTC	CASSPGTSGGRQYF
TRBV18	-	TRBD1	TRBJ1-2	TGTGCCAGCTCACCCACCCCAGGGGGTGGCTACACCTTC	CASSPTPGGGYTF
TRBV7-6	once	-	TRBJ1-3	TGTGGCAGCAGCTTGCGACTCCGGGGAGCACTCTCTGGAAACACCATATATTTT	CGSSLRLRGALSGNTIYF
TRBV5-1	once	TRBD2	TRBJ2-3	TGCGCCAGCACCGGGACTACTAGCACAGATACGCAGTATTTT	CASTGTTSTDTQYF
TRBV19	-	-	TRBJ1-2	TGTGCCAGTACCCCGATCGACAGCTTTAACTATGGCTACACCTTC	CASTPIDSFNYGYTF
TRBV4-2	-	-	TRBJ2-7	TGTGCCAGCAGCCAAGCGGTGGTATCTTCCGAGCAGTACTTC	CASSQAVVSSEQYF
TRBV28	-	TRBD1	TRBJ2-7	TGTGCCAGCAGTTTCCGCCCGGGACAGGGGGCGCGAAGGTTGTACGAGCAGTACTTC	CASSFRPGQGARRLYEQYF
TRBV11-1	once	-	TRBJ2-7	TGTGCCAGCAGCCGTAGCGCGAGTACGGGGCAGTACTTC	CASSRSASTGQYF
TRBV25-1	few	-	TRBJ2-4	TGTGCCAGCACCCCAGAGGTCTCCCTTCCGGACAAAAACATTCAGTACTTC	CASTPEVSLPDKNIQYF
TRBV5-1	once	TRBD1	TRBJ2-7	TGCGCCAGCAGCCCCCCTGGGGACAGGGGCCCCTACGAGCAGTACTTC	CASSPPGDRGPYEQYF
TRBV12-5	-	TRBD1	TRBJ1-1	TGTGCTAGTGGTTTGGGACAGGGGGGGAACACTGAAGCTTTCTTT	CASGLGQGGNTEAFF
TRBV18	-	TRBD1	TRBJ2-7	TGTGCCAGCTCACCGGGGGGACAGGGGGCTGCTCCCGCGGAGCAGTACTTC	CASSPGGQGAAPAEQYF
TRBV4-3	few	-	TRBJ1-5	TGCGCCAGCAGCCGATACCGGGGGGTCGGTCAGCCCCAGCATTTT	CASSRYRGVGQPQHF
TRBV30	-	-	TRBJ2-5	TGTGCCTGGAGTGGCGGTTACGTAAGAGAGACCCAGTACTTC	CAWSGGYVRETQYF
TRBV28	-	TRBD1	TRBJ1-2	TGTGCCACCCGGGGCAGGGGGCGGTCAAATGGCTACACCTTC	CATRGRGRSNGYTF
TRBV11-2	-	-	TRBJ1-2	TGTGCCAGCAGCCAGGGCGTGGGCTATGGCTACACCTTC	CASSQGVGYGYTF
TRBV7-6	once	-	TRBJ1-1	TGTGCCAGCAGCCCGAAGCCCAACACTGAAGCTTTCTTT	CASSPKPNTEAFF
TRBV4-2	-	TRBD2	TRBJ2-1	TGTGCCAGCAGCCCCTCCCGGCGGGAGGTGGGGGACAATGAGCAGTTCTTC	CASSPSRREVGDNEQFF
TRBV10-3	-	TRBD2	TRBJ2-7	TGTGCCATCAGGAGCTCAAGGAGCGGGAGGGCCTACGAGCAGTACTTC	CAIRSSRSGRAYEQYF
TRBV28	once	TRBD1	TRBJ1-2	TGTGCCAGCAGCTTATGGGACAGGGGGGGAGTATGGTATGGCTACACCTTC	CASSLWDRGGVWYGYTF
TRBV6-6	-	-	TRBJ1-5	TGTGCCAGCAGTCAACAGGGTGGCGAGCCCCAGCATTTT	CASSQQGGEPQHF
TRBV4-2	-	TRBD2	TRBJ2-1	TGTGCCAGCAGCTCCATGGCGGGAGGCCCTTTAAATGAGCAGTTCTTC	CASSSMAGGPLNEQFF
TRBV10-3	-	-	TRBJ2-5	TGTGCCATCAGCGAGGCGGAGACCCAGTACTTC	CAISEAETQYF
TRBV28	-	TRBD1	TRBJ2-7	TGTGCCAGCAGCACTGACAGGGGGTACGAGCAGTACTTC	CASSTDRGYEQYF
TRBV10-3	-	TRBD2	TRBJ2-3	TGTGCCATCACCACCGGCCTAGCGGGAGGGCCGGGCACAGATACGCAGTATTTT	CAITTGLAGGPGTDTQYF
TRBV28	-	-	TRBJ2-3	TGTGCCACAAACAGGGCAACAGATACGCAGTATTTT	CATNRATDTQYF
TRBV15	once	TRBD2	TRBJ2-1	TGTGCCACCAGCAGAGAGCCCGCGGAATTAGCGGGAGGGGTCGATGAGCAGTTCTTC	CATSREPAELAGGVDEQFF
TRBV25-1	-	-	TRBJ1-3	TGTGCCAGCAGGAGGGAGTCTGGAAACACCATATATTTT	CASRRESGNTIYF
TRBV19	-	-	TRBJ1-1	TGTGCCAGTAGTACCCACCGGGGGTCGGTGACTGAAGCTTTCTTT	CASSTHRGSVTEAFF
TRBV27	-	-	TRBJ2-7	TGTGCCAGCCGCGGGTTCTACGAGCAGTACTTC	CASRGFYEQYF
TRBV7-8	-	-	TRBJ1-2	TGTGCCAGCAGCTTAAGCCCTAACTATGGCTACACCTTC	CASSLSPNYGYTF